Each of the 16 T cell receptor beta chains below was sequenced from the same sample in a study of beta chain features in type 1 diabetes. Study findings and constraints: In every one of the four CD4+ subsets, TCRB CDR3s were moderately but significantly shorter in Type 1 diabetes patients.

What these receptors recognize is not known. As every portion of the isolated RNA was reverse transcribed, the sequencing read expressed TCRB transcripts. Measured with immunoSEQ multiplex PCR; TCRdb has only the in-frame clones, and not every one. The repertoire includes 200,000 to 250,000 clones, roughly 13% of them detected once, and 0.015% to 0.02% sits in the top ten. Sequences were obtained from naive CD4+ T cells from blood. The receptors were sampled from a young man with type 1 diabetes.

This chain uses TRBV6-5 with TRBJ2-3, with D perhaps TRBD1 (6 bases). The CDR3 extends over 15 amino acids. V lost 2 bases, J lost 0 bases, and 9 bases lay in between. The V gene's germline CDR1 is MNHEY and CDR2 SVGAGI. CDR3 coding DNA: TGTGCCAGCAGTTACGGGACACCCAGCACAGATACGCAGTATTTT. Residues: CASSYGTPSTDTQYF.

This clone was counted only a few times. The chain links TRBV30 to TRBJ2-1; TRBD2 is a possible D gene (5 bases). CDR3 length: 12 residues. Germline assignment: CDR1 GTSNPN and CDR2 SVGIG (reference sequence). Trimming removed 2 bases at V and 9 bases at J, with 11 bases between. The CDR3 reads CAWSSAGVEQFF. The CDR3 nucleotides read TGTGCCTGGAGTTCGGCGGGTGTTGAGCAGTTCTTC.

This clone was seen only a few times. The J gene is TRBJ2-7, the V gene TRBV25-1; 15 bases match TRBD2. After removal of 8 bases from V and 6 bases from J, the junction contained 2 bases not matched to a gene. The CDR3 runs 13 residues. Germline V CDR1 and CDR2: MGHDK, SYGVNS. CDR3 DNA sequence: TGTGCCAGCGGACTAGCGGGAGGGGGCGAGCAGTACTTC. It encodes CASGLAGGGEQYF.

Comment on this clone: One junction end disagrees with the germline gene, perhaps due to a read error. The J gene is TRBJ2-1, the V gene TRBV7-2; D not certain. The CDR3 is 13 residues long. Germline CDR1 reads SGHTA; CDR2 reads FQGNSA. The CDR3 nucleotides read TGTGCCAGCAGCGCCACTTCCTACTATGAGCAGTTCTTC. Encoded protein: CASSATSYYEQFF.

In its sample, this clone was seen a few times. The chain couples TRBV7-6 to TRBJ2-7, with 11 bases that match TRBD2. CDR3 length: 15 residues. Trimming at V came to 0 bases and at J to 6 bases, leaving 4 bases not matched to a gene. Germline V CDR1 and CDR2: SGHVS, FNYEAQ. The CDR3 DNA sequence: TGTGCCAGCAGCTTAGCACTAGCGGGGGATTCCGAGCAGTACTTC. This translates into CASSLALAGDSEQYF. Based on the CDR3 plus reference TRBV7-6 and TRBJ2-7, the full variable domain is GAGVSQSPRYKVTKRGQDVALRCDPISGHVSLYWYRQALGQGPEFLTYFNYEAQQDKSGLPNDRFSAERPEGSISTLTIQRTEQRDSAMYRCASSLALAGDSEQYFGPGTRLTVT.

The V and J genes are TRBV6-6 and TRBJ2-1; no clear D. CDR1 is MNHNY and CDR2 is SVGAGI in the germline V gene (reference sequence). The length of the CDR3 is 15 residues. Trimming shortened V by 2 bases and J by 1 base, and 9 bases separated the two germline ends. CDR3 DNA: TGTGCCAGCAGTTACCCACAAGTTTCCTACAATGAGCAGTTCTTC. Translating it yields CASSYPQVSYNEQFF.

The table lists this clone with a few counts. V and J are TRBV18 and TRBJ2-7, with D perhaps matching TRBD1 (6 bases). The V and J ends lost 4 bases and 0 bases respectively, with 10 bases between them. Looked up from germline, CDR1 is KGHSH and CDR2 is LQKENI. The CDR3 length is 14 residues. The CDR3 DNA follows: TGTGCCAGCTCACACGGACAGTCCTCCTACGAGCAGTACTTC. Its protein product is CASSHGQSSYEQYF. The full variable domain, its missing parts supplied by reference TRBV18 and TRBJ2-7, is NAGVMQNPRHLVRRRGQEARLRCSPMKGHSHVYWYRQLPEEGLKFMVYLQKENIIDESGMPKERFSAEFPKEGPSILRIQQVVRGDSAAYFCASSHGQSSYEQYFGPGTRLTVT.

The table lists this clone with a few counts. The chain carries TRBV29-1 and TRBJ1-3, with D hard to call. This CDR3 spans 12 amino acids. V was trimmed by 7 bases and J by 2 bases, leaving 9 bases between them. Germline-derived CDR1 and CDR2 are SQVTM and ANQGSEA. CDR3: CSAEGAGNTIYF. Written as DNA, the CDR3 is TGCAGCGCGGAGGGCGCTGGAAACACCATATATTTT.

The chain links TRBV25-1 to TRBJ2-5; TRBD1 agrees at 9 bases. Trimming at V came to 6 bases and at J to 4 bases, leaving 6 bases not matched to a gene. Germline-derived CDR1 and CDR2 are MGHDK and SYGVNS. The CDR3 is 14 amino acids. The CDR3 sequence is CASSRQGDGETQYF. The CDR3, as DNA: TGTGCCAGCAGCCGACAGGGGGACGGAGAGACCCAGTACTTC.

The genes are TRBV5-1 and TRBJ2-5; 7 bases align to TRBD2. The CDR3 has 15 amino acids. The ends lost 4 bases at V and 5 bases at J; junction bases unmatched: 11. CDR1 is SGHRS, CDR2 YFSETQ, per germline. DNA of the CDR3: TGCGCCAGCAGCCCCAGGTGGGCGGGAGAGGAGACCCAGTACTTC. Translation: CASSPRWAGEETQYF.

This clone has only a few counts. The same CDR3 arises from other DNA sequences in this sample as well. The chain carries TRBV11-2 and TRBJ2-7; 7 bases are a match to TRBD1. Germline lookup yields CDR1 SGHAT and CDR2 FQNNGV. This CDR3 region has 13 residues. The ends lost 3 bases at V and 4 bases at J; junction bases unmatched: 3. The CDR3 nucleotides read TGTGCCAGCAGCTTGGTCAGGGGGTACGAGCAGTACTTC. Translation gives CASSLVRGYEQYF. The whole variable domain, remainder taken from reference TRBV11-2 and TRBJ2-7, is EAGVAQSPRYKIIEKRQSVAFWCNPISGHATLYWYQQILGQGPKLLIQFQNNGVVDDSQLPKDRFSAERLKGVDSTLKIQPAKLEDSAVYLCASSLVRGYEQYFGPGTRLTVT.

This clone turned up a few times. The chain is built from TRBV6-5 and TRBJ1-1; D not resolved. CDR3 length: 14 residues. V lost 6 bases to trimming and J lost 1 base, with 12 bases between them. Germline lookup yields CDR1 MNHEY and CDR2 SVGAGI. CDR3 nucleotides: TGTGCCAGCAGCCCCAATCGCGCGAACACTGAAGCTTTCTTT. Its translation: CASSPNRANTEAFF.

The chain's CDR3 is CASSFRGDRGSDEQYF. In DNA, the CDR3 is TGTGCCAGCAGTTTCCGGGGGGACAGGGGATCGGACGAGCAGTACTTC. This sequence joins TRBV27 and TRBJ2-7; 10 bases fit TRBD1. V shed 3 bases and J 5 bases; nucleotides not matched to a gene: 10. The germline gives CDR1 MNHEY, CDR2 SMNVEV (reference sequence). The CDR3 consists of 16 residues.

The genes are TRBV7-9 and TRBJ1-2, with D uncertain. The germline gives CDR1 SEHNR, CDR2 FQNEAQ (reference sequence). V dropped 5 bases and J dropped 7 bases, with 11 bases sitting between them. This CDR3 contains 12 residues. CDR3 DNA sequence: TGTGCCAGCAGCGCGTCGGAGCGTGGCTACACCTTC. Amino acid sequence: CASSASERGYTF.

CDR3 amino acids: CASSPGLAGASYEQYF. The DNA for the CDR3 is TGCGCCAGCAGCCCCGGACTAGCGGGAGCTTCCTACGAGCAGTACTTC. This rearrangement joins TRBV5-1 to TRBJ2-7; the match to TRBD2 covers 13 bases. Germline-derived CDR1 and CDR2 are SGHRS and YFSETQ. The length of the CDR3 is 16 residues. Trimming took 4 bases from V and 1 from J; bases not matched to a gene: 5.

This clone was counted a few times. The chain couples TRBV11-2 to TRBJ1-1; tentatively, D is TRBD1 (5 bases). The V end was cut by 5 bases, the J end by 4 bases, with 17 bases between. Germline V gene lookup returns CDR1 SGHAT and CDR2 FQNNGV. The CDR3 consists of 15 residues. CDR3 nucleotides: TGTGCCAGCAGCCCAGGGACTGGTCAGGGCACTGAAGCTTTCTTT. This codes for CASSPGTGQGTEAFF.